These T cell receptor beta chains were read from a single sample in a study of neoadjuvant anti-PD-1 for oral cavity cancer. Measured with immunoSEQ multiplex PCR; TCRdb has only the in-frame clones, and not every one. The sample carries about 14,000 clones, around three quarters recorded once. Specimen: PBMCs, collected before nivolumab (anti-PD-1) treatment. The receptors derive from a person aged 40-85 years with oral cavity squamous cell carcinoma. Both conserved end residues are part of each CDR3. The D gene is left open where the match is weak. Part of the rows lack a size; the others show once, few, many or a class for expanded clones.

D	length	J	V	size	CDR3	DNA
-	15	TRBJ1-4	TRBV2	-	CASRPSGGDNEKLFF	TGTGCCAGCAGACCTTCGGGAGGAGATAATGAAAAACTGTTTTTT
-	15	TRBJ1-4	TRBV5-6	-	CASSPGGRGAEKLFF	TGTGCCAGCAGCCCCGGGGGGAGAGGAGCTGAAAAACTGTTTTTT
-	14	TRBJ1-4	TRBV5-1	once	CASSWEGQGEKLFF	TGCGCCAGCAGCTGGGAGGGACAAGGGGAAAAACTGTTTTTT
-	12	TRBJ2-4	TRBV10-3	once	CAISEDTGAIYF	TGTGCCATCAGTGAGGACACTGGGGCAATCTACTTC
-	15	TRBJ1-4	TRBV5-5	-	CASSLAPGTNEKLFF	TGTGCCAGCAGCTTGGCCCCGGGAACTAATGAAAAACTGTTTTTT
-	15	TRBJ2-2	TRBV2	-	CASSERGTNTGELFF	TGTGCCAGCAGTGAAAGAGGCACGAACACCGGGGAGCTGTTTTTT
-	14	TRBJ2-2	TRBV5-6	-	CASTWGFNTGELFF	TGTGCCAGCACCTGGGGCTTTAACACCGGGGAGCTGTTTTTT
TRBD1	17	TRBJ1-5	TRBV27	-	CASSPQQGRWRNQPQHF	TGTGCCAGCAGTCCCCAACAGGGGCGGTGGCGCAATCAGCCCCAGCATTTT
TRBD1	14	TRBJ2-5	TRBV5-1	-	CASSHGTGRETQYF	TGCGCCAGCAGCCACGGGACAGGGCGAGAGACCCAGTACTTC
-	11	TRBJ1-2	TRBV7-9	-	CASSLDYGYTF	TGTGCCAGCAGCTTAGACTATGGCTACACCTTC
-	17	TRBJ1-5	TRBV4-1	-	CASSQVGFGRGNQPQHF	TGCGCCAGCAGCCAAGTCGGGTTCGGGAGGGGGAATCAGCCCCAGCATTTT
-	13	TRBJ1-6	TRBV30	-	CAWSPPRGSPLHF	TGTGCCTGGTCACCTCCAAGGGGTTCACCCCTCCACTTT
-	15	TRBJ1-6	TRBV5-1	-	CASSLAGAGLSPLHF	TGCGCCAGCAGCTTGGCCGGGGCAGGGTTATCACCCCTCCACTTT
-	14	TRBJ2-2	TRBV5-6	-	CASSLAVNTGELFF	TGTGCCAGCAGCTTAGCGGTGAACACCGGGGAGCTGTTTTTT
TRBD1	14	TRBJ2-7	TRBV11-2	-	CASRVGQGAREQYF	TGTGCCAGCAGAGTCGGTCAGGGGGCTCGGGAGCAGTACTTC